Shown below are 15 T cell receptor beta chains from a single sample sequenced in a study of blood T cell dynamics during melanoma immunotherapy (dated by TCRdb to the early 2020s). Sample time point, as interpreted from the label and publication: week 3, after first cycle of checkpoint inhibitor. Libraries were prepared through the immunoSEQ multiplex PCR assay. Not all clones reach the TCRdb copy of this immuneACCESS table, which keeps in-frame sequences only. Checked studies attribute under half of the gap to unresolved V genes and leave the rest unexplained. The sample profile shows 11,000 or so clones; approximately 89% of them were found once. The ten biggest clones cover 24% of the sample. Sequenced here: blood, sampled from a patient treated with checkpoint blockade. These receptors originate from a human donor with melanoma.

The chain joins TRBV4-1 to TRBJ2-7, with D possibly matching TRBD1 (5 bases). V was cut by 2 bases and J by 0 bases, with 11 bases left in between. This CDR3 region has 15 residues. CDR1 and CDR2 (germline): MGHRA, YSYEKL. The CDR3 coding sequence is TGCGCCAGCAGCCAACAGGGATTAAGCTCCTACGAGCAGTACTTC. This translates into CASSQQGLSSYEQYF.

V and J are TRBV30 and TRBJ2-1, with 10 nucleotides matching TRBD2. V lost 3 bases to trimming and J lost 11 bases; unmatched junction nucleotides: 13. Germline V gene lookup returns CDR1 GTSNPN and CDR2 SVGIG (reference sequence). CDR3 length equals 15 residues. CDR3 residues: CAWSLGLAGAGKQFF. CDR3 nucleotide sequence: TGTGCCTGGAGCCTGGGGCTAGCGGGAGCTGGGAAGCAGTTCTTC.

The V gene is TRBV28, the J gene TRBJ1-2, with D tentatively TRBD1 (5 bases). This CDR3 is 16 amino acids long. Germline V gene data show CDR1 as MDHEN and CDR2 as SYDVKM. Trimming took 5 bases from V and 8 from J, leaving 24 bases between them. The CDR3, as DNA: TGTGCCAGCAGTCTCGGGGGGTCCCCCCTCCTATGGGGCTACACCTTC. Protein product: CASSLGGSPLLWGYTF.

The gene calls are TRBV2 and TRBJ1-5; TRBD1 is a possible D gene (6 bases). The CDR3 runs to 15 residues. Trimming took off 7 bases at V and 6 bases at J, with 19 bases between the two ends. The V gene's germline CDR1 is SNHLY and CDR2 FYNNEI. The CDR3, as DNA: TGTGCCAGCACCCAAGGGGCAGGGGCAGGTCAGCCCCAGCATTTT. It encodes CASTQGAGAGQPQHF. Supplemented by reference TRBV2 and TRBJ1-5, the full variable domain reads EPEVTQTPSHQVTQMGQEVILRCVPISNHLYFYWYRQILGQKVEFLVSFYNNEISEKSEIFDDQFSVERPDGSNFTLKIRSTKLEDSAMYFCASTQGAGAGQPQHFGDGTRLSIL.

The chain couples TRBV7-2 to TRBJ2-1; D is uncertain. V was trimmed by 5 bases and J by 4 bases, leaving 12 bases between them. CDR3 size: 14 residues. CDR1 SGHTA and CDR2 FQGNSA come from the germline V gene. As DNA, the CDR3 is TGTGCCAGCAGCCGAACTCCTGCGTACAATGAGCAGTTCTTC. Its translation: CASSRTPAYNEQFF.

The chain is built from TRBV4-1 and TRBJ2-5; 10 nucleotides agree with TRBD2. Germline V gene lookup returns CDR1 MGHRA and CDR2 YSYEKL. After removal of 4 bases from V and 5 bases from J, the junction contained 7 bases not matched to a gene. The CDR3 length is 15 residues. The CDR3 coding sequence is TGCGCCAGCAGCCGGAGCGGGAGGGTTGTGGAGACCCAGTACTTC. Its translation: CASSRSGRVVETQYF.

This chain's CDR3 is CASTLGPQIYEQYF. For the CDR3, the DNA is TGTGCCAGCACCTTGGGACCCCAGATTTACGAGCAGTACTTC. V and J are TRBV7-2 and TRBJ2-7; D tentatively fits TRBD1 or TRBD2 (5 bases each). Germline lookup yields CDR1 SGHTA and CDR2 FQGNSA. Trimming took off 7 bases at V and 4 bases at J, with 17 bases between the two ends. The CDR3 spans 14 residues.

The V and J genes are TRBV5-1 and TRBJ1-2; 11 bases align to TRBD1. Per the germline V gene, CDR1 is SGHRS and CDR2 is YFSETQ. This CDR3 is built from 14 residues. V was clipped by 3 bases and J by 6 bases; unmatched bases: 4. The CDR3 DNA follows: TGCGCCAGCAGCTCCCGGACAGGGGGCAATGGCTACACCTTC. Protein product: CASSSRTGGNGYTF.

J is TRBJ1-6 and V is TRBV28; D remains unclear. With 7 bases removed from V and 9 bases from J, the gap between germline ends came to 13 bases. This CDR3 comprises 13 residues. CDR1 is MDHEN, CDR2 SYDVKM, per germline. The CDR3 nucleotides are TGTGCCAGCACACTCGCCGGGGTTTCACCCCTCCACTTT. Translation: CASTLAGVSPLHF. The entire variable domain, with the rest obtained from reference TRBV28 and TRBJ1-6, is as follows: DVKVTQSSRYLVKRTGEKVFLECVQDMDHENMFWYRQDPGLGLRLIYFSYDVKMKEKGDIPEGYSVSREKKERFSLILESASTNQTSMYLCASTLAGVSPLHFGNGTRLTVT.

The chain carries TRBV5-4 and TRBJ2-3, with a weak D call TRBD2 (6 bases). The CDR3 is made up of 13 amino acids. Deletions cut 0 bases from V and 6 bases from J, with 8 bases between. Looked up from germline, CDR1 is SGHNT and CDR2 is YYREEE (reference sequence). This CDR3 is CASSLGGEDTQYF. Written as DNA, the CDR3 is TGTGCCAGCAGCTTGGGGGGGGAGGATACGCAGTATTTT.

The V and J genes are TRBV7-9 and TRBJ2-3, with TRBD2 matching over 8 bases. With V trimmed by 4 bases and J by 6 bases, 15 bases remained unmatched. The CDR3 has 17 residues. The germline V gene encodes CDR1 SEHNR and CDR2 FQNEAQ (reference sequence). CDR3 sequence (DNA): TGTGCCAGCAGCTCTCCGCCCGGGGGGGGAGGGTTGGATACGCAGTATTTT. This sequence encodes CASSSPPGGGGLDTQYF.

The chain carries TRBV5-4 and TRBJ1-2; tentatively, D is TRBD1 (6 bases). The CDR3 runs to 13 residues. Germline loops: CDR1 SGHNT, CDR2 YYREEE (reference sequence). V gave up 5 bases and J gave up 5 bases, with 13 bases separating them. Written as DNA, the CDR3 is TGTGCCAGCAGTCTTACCGGACAGTATGGCTACACCTTC. This gives the protein CASSLTGQYGYTF.

This clone occurred once. The rearrangement links TRBV7-2 to TRBJ2-7; D ambiguous. Germline CDR1 is SGHTA and CDR2 is FQGNSA. V lost 3 bases and J 3 bases, leaving 9 bases between the germline ends. There are 13 residues in the CDR3. DNA of the CDR3: TGTGCCAGCAGCTTCCACGGCGACTACGAGCAGTACTTC. Amino acids: CASSFHGDYEQYF.

V gene TRBV11-2 combines with J gene TRBJ1-1; D uncertain. The CDR3 is made up of 11 amino acids. Trimming took 5 bases from V and 2 from J, leaving 3 bases between them. Germline V gives CDR1 SGHAT, CDR2 FQNNGV. The CDR3: CASSVNTEAFF. CDR3 in DNA: TGTGCCAGCAGCGTCAACACTGAAGCTTTCTTT.

This chain joins TRBV7-2 and TRBJ2-7, with 7 bases fitting TRBD2. The CDR3 contains 14 residues. Germline CDR1 reads SGHTA; CDR2 reads FQGNSA. Trimming at V came to 0 bases and at J to 4 bases, leaving 3 bases not matched to a gene. CDR3 amino acids: CASSLALAEYEQYF. CDR3 coding DNA: TGTGCCAGCAGCTTAGCGCTAGCGGAATACGAGCAGTACTTC. The full variable domain, completed using reference TRBV7-2 and TRBJ2-7, is GAGVSQSPSNKVTEKGKDVELRCDPISGHTALYWYRQSLGQGLEFLIYFQGNSAPDKSGLPSDRFSAERTGGSVSTLTIQRTQQEDSAVYLCASSLALAEYEQYFGPGTRLTVT.